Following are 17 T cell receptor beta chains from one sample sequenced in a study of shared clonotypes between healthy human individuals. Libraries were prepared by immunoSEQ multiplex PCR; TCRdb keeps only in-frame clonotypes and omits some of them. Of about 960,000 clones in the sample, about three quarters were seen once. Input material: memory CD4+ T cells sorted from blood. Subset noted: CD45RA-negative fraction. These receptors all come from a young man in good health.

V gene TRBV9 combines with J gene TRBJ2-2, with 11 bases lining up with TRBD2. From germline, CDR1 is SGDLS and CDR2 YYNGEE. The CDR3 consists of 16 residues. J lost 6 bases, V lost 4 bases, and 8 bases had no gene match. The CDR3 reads CASSLPGTSGPGELFF. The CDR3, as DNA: TGTGCCAGCAGCCTTCCCGGGACTAGCGGCCCCGGGGAGCTGTTTTTT. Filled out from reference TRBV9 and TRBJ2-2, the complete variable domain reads DSGVTQTPKHLITATGQRVTLRCSPRSGDLSVYWYQQSLDQGLQFLIQYYNGEERAKGNILERFSAQQFPDLHSELNLSSLELGDSALYFCASSLPGTSGPGELFFGEGSRLTVL.

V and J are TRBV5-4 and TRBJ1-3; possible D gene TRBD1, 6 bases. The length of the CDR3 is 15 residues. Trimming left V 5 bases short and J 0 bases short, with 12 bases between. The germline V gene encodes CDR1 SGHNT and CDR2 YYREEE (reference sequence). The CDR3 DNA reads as TGTGCCAGCAGGTCACAGGGTTCCTCTGGAAACACCATATATTTT. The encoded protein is CASRSQGSSGNTIYF.

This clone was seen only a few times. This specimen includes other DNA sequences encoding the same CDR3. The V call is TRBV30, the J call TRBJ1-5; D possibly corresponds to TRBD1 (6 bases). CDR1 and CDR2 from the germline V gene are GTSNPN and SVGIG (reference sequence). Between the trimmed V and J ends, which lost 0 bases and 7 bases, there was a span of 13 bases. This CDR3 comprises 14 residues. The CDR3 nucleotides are TGTGCCTGGAGTGTGTCAGGGAGGGGGCAGCCCCAGCATTTT. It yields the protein CAWSVSGRGQPQHF.

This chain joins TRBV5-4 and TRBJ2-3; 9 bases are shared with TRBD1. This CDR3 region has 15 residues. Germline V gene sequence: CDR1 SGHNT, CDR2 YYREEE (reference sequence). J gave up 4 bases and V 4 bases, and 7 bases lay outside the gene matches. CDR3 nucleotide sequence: TGTGCCAGCAGCCCCGGGACAGGGACGGCAGATACGCAGTATTTT. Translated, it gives CASSPGTGTADTQYF.

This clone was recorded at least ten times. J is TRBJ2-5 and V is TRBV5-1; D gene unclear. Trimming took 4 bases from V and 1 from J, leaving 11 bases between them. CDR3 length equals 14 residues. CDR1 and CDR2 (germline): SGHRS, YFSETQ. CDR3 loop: CASSESRGQETQYF. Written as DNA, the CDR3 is TGCGCCAGCAGCGAATCGAGAGGCCAAGAGACCCAGTACTTC.

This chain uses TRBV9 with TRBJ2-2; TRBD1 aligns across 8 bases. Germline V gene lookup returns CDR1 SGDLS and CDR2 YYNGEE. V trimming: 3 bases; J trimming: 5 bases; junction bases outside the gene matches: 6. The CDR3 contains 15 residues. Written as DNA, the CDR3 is TGTGCCAGCAGCGCGAGACAGGGGTGGACCGGGGAGCTGTTTTTT. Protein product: CASSARQGWTGELFF.

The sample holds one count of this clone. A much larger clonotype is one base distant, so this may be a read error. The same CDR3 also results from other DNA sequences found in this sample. CDR3 nucleotide sequence: TGCAGCGTTGAAGGACAGAGCTCCTACAATGAGCAGTTCTTC. Residues: CSVEGQSSYNEQFF. This chain joins TRBV29-1 and TRBJ2-1; a weak D match, TRBD1 (5 bases). The CDR3 is 14 amino acids. V lost 1 base to trimming and J lost 0 bases, with 7 bases between them. The germline CDR1 and CDR2 sequences are SQVTM and ANQGSEA.

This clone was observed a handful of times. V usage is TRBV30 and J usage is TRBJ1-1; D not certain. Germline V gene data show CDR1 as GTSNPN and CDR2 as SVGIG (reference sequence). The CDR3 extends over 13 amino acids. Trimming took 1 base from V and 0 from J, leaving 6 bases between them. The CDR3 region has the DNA TGTGCCTGGAGTGGGGCCGTGAACACTGAAGCTTTCTTT. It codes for CAWSGAVNTEAFF.

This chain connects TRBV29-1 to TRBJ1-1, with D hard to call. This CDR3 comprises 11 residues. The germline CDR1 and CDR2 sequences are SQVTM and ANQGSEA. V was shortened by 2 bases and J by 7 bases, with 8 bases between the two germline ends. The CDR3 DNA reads TGCAGCGTTGAACCGGCCATTGAAGCTTTCTTT. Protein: CSVEPAIEAFF.

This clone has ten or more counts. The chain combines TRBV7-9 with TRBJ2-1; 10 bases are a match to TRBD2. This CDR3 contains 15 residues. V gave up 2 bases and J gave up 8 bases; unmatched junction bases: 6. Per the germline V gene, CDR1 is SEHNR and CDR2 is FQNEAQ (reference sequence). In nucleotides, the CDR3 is TGTGCCAGCAGCTTACGAGCGGGGGGGCGTGATGAGCAGTTCTTC. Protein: CASSLRAGGRDEQFF.

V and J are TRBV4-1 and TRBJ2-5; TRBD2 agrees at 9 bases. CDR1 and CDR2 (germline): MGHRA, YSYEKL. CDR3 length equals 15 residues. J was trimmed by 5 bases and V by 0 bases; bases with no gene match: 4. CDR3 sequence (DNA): TGCGCCAGCAGCCAAGATCCGGCGGGAGGGGAGACCCAGTACTTC. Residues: CASSQDPAGGETQYF.

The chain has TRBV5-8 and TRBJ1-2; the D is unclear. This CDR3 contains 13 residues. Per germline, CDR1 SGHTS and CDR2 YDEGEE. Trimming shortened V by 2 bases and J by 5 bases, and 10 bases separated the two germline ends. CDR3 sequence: CASSLASEYGYTF. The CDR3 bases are TGTGCCAGCAGCTTAGCCTCCGAATATGGCTACACCTTC.

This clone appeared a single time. DNA for the CDR3: TGTGCCAGCAGTGGGCAGGTTGTTCTCTACGAGCAGTACTTC. The encoded protein is CASSGQVVLYEQYF. This chain uses TRBV6-1 with TRBJ2-7; D not resolved. V was shortened by 4 bases and J by 3 bases, with 13 bases between the two germline ends. Looked up from germline, CDR1 is MNHNS and CDR2 is SASEGT. The CDR3 loop spans 14 amino acids.

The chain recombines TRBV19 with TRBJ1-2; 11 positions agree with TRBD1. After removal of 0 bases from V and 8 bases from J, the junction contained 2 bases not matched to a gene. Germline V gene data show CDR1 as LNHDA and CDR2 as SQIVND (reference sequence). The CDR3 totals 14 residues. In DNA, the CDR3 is TGTGCCAGTAGTATAGATTGGACAGGGGGCGGCTACACCTTC. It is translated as CASSIDWTGGGYTF.

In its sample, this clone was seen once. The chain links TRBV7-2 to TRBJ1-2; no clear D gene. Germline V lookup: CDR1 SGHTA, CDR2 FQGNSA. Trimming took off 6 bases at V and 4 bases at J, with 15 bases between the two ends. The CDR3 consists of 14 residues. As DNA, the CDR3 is TGTGCCAGCAGTCAAGCGGCAGGAATCTATGGCTACACCTTC. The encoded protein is CASSQAAGIYGYTF.

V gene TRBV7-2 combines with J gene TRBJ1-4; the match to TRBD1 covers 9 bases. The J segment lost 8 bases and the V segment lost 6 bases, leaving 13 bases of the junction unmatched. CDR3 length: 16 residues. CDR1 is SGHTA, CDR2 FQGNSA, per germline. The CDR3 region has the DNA TGTGCCAGCAGTCCGGGAGGGACAGGGTCGGGGGAAAAACTGTTTTTT. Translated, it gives CASSPGGTGSGEKLFF.

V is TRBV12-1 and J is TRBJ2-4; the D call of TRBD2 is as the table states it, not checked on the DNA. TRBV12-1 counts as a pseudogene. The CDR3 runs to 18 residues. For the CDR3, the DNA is TGTGCCAGCAGCTTAATTGGAGGGGACCTCCCGCGCGGGAACATTCAGTACTTC. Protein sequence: CASSLIGGDLPRGNIQYF.